Below are 21 T cell receptor beta chains sequenced from a single sample in a study of identical twins. One entry per CDR3 protein results from TCRdb running MiXCR on the 5' RACE reads. The table records about 530,000 distinct CDR3 sequences, about 22% of them present only once. Separately, the same data were catalogued under a study of yellow fever vaccine responses in identical twins.

Sequenced input: CD4+ T cells sorted from blood. The receptors stem from a woman under 30 in good health.

The CDR3 region is CASSPGTSGNLNEQFF. Here the CDR3 DNA reads TGTGCCAGCAGCCCCGGGACTAGCGGGAACCTCAATGAGCAGTTCTTC. This chain uses TRBV5-5 with TRBJ2-1; 13 nucleotides match TRBD2. This CDR3 spans 16 amino acids. V lost 4 bases and J lost 6; bases outside the gene matches: 7. CDR1 is SGHKS and CDR2 is YYEKEE in the germline V gene (reference sequence).

The CDR3 DNA reads TGTGCCAGCAGCCCCACGGGACAGGGGTTGTGGGAGCTGTTTTTT. It translates to CASSPTGQGLWELFF. The rearrangement uses TRBV5-5 and TRBJ2-2, with 10 bases aligning to TRBD1. Germline trimming cut 4 bases from V and 9 bases from J; bases unmatched to any gene: 9. This CDR3 spans 15 amino acids. Germline V gene lookup returns CDR1 SGHKS and CDR2 YYEKEE (reference sequence).

A few counts support this clonotype. The rearrangement links TRBV12-3 or TRBV12-4 to TRBJ2-2, with D hard to call. This CDR3 has 12 residues. The V and J ends lost 8 bases and 3 bases respectively, with 7 bases between them. The DNA of the CDR3 is TGTGCCAGCCTAGGAGACACCGGGGAGCTGTTTTTT. Encoded protein: CASLGDTGELFF.

The genes are TRBV10-3 and TRBJ2-7; perhaps D is TRBD1 or TRBD2 (7 bases each). The CDR3 runs 13 residues. The V gene's germline CDR1 is ENHRY and CDR2 SYGVKD. The CDR3: CAISESREGAVHV. The CDR3 nucleotides are TGTGCCATCAGTGAGTCGAGGGAGGGGGCCGTCCACGTC.

The chain carries TRBV20-1 and TRBJ2-7, with D perhaps matching TRBD1 (5 bases). Germline CDR1 and CDR2: DFQATT and SNEGSKA (reference sequence). Trimming cost V 3 bases and J 6 bases, with 12 bases left between them. CDR3 length equals 12 residues. Here the CDR3 reads CSASTGSTEQYF. DNA of the CDR3: TGCAGTGCTAGTACAGGCTCAACCGAGCAGTACTTC.

V gene TRBV7-9 combines with J gene TRBJ2-1; 10 positions match TRBD2. CDR3 length: 15 residues. Trimming took 4 bases from V and 3 from J; bases not matched to a gene: 3. Germline CDR1 and CDR2: SEHNR and FQNEAQ (reference sequence). CDR3 protein: CASSSIAGGYNEQFF. Here the CDR3 DNA reads TGTGCCAGCAGCTCCATAGCGGGAGGCTACAATGAGCAGTTCTTC.

The V call is TRBV3-1, the J call TRBJ2-1; D gene uncertain. CDR1 LGHDT and CDR2 YNNKEL come from the germline V gene (reference sequence). CDR3 size: 14 residues. V shed 2 bases and J shed 7 bases, with 12 bases lying between them. The CDR3 region is CASSQLSTSNEQFF. CDR3 nucleotides: TGTGCCAGCAGCCAACTCTCTACTTCGAATGAGCAGTTCTTC.

This clonotype appeared many times. V usage is TRBV12-3 or TRBV12-4 and J usage is TRBJ1-1; D call uncertain. V lost 6 bases, J lost 0 bases, and 5 bases lay in between. This CDR3 has 12 residues. CDR3: CASRTMNTEAFF. The CDR3 coding sequence is TGTGCCAGCAGGACCATGAACACTGAAGCTTTCTTT.

This clonotype has a handful of counts. The chain recombines TRBV28 with TRBJ2-2; D may match TRBD1 or TRBD2 (5 bases each). The germline gives CDR1 MDHEN, CDR2 SYDVKM. The V end was cut by 2 bases, the J end by 1 base, with 17 bases between. The CDR3 is 18 amino acids. CDR3 DNA sequence: TGTGCCAGCAGTTTACAATCAGGGAGCGGCCAGAACACCGGGGAGCTGTTTTTT. Amino acid sequence: CASSLQSGSGQNTGELFF. The full variable domain, with the rest looked up from reference TRBV28 and TRBJ2-2, is DVKVTQSSRYLVKRTGEKVFLECVQDMDHENMFWYRQDPGLGLRLIYFSYDVKMKEKGDIPEGYSVSREKKERFSLILESASTNQTSMYLCASSLQSGSGQNTGELFFGEGSRLTVL.

The J gene is TRBJ2-3, the V gene TRBV15, with no clear D. In germline, CDR1 is LNHNV, CDR2 YYDKDF (reference sequence). Trimming cost V 8 bases and J 2 bases, with 20 bases left between them. CDR3 length: 16 residues. CDR3 loop: CATRATFDWYTDTQYF. The CDR3 bases are TGTGCCACCCGTGCTACGTTCGACTGGTACACAGATACGCAGTATTTT.

This chain uses TRBV11-2 with TRBJ2-3; D gene ambiguous. The CDR3 extends over 16 amino acids. With 0 bases removed from V and 2 bases from J, the gap between germline ends came to 12 bases. Germline V CDR1 and CDR2: SGHAT, FQNNGV. For the CDR3, the DNA is TGTGCCAGCAGCTTAGATCTTTACGAAAACACAGATACGCAGTATTTT. This gives the protein CASSLDLYENTDTQYF.

The rearrangement uses TRBV14 and TRBJ2-1, with D unclear. There are 15 residues in the CDR3. V lost 4 bases to trimming and J lost 0 bases, with 10 bases between them. Germline loops: CDR1 SGHDN, CDR2 FVKESK. The CDR3 nucleotides read TGTGCCAGCAGCCGTCGTGAAACCTCCTACAATGAGCAGTTCTTC. It specifies CASSRRETSYNEQFF.

The chain links TRBV12-3 or TRBV12-4 to TRBJ1-5, with D tentatively TRBD1 (5 bases). Trimming removed 3 bases at V and 4 bases at J, with 16 bases between. The CDR3 covers 16 residues. The CDR3 loop reads CASSLRGILWNQPQHF. The CDR3, as DNA: TGTGCCAGCAGTTTGAGGGGAATTCTGTGGAATCAGCCCCAGCATTTT.

This clonotype was observed a few times. The chain joins TRBV9 to TRBJ2-5; D call uncertain. Trimming shortened V by 0 bases and J by 3 bases, and 3 bases separated the two germline ends. Germline CDR1 SGDLS, CDR2 YYNGEE. The CDR3 extends over 12 amino acids. For the CDR3, the DNA is TGTGCCAGCAGCGTAGGAGAAGAGACCCAGTACTTC. Residues: CASSVGEETQYF.

This sequence joins TRBV11-2 and TRBJ2-3, with D maybe TRBD1 (5 bases). The germline CDR1 and CDR2 sequences are SGHAT and FQNNGV. Deletions cut 4 bases from V and 0 bases from J, with 14 bases between. The CDR3 consists of 16 residues. This CDR3 reads CASSSGHAFSTDTQYF. The DNA for the CDR3 is TGTGCCAGCAGCTCCGGACACGCGTTTAGCACAGATACGCAGTATTTT.

The chain joins TRBV29-1 to TRBJ2-3; TRBD2 might be the D (6 bases). V lost 8 bases and J lost 1, with 19 bases in between. The length of the CDR3 is 15 residues. Per the germline V gene, CDR1 is SQVTM and CDR2 is ANQGSEA. The CDR3 spells CSTHTAGGRTDTQYF. CDR3 nucleotides: TGCAGCACTCACACTGCCGGGGGTCGCACAGATACGCAGTATTTT.

The chain is built from TRBV18 and TRBJ1-2; D is unclear. Germline V gene data show CDR1 as KGHSH and CDR2 as LQKENI. This CDR3 spans 13 amino acids. V lost 2 bases to trimming and J lost 3 bases, with 7 bases between them. In DNA, the CDR3 is TGTGCCAGCTCACCAACAGAGGACTATGGCTACACCTTC. It codes for CASSPTEDYGYTF.

The rearrangement uses TRBV2 and TRBJ2-1, with 9 bases matching TRBD1. The CDR3 is made up of 14 amino acids. V trimming: 4 bases; J trimming: 6 bases; junction bases outside the gene matches: 4. Looked up from germline, CDR1 is SNHLY and CDR2 is FYNNEI. CDR3 in amino acids: CASSGDREFNEQFF. The CDR3 coding sequence is TGTGCCAGCAGTGGGGACAGGGAGTTCAATGAGCAGTTCTTC.

The V gene is TRBV28, the J gene TRBJ2-7, with D tentatively TRBD2 (6 bases). The CDR3 sequence is 15 residues long. V shed 3 bases and J shed 3 bases, with 15 bases lying between them. Per germline, CDR1 MDHEN and CDR2 SYDVKM. The CDR3 coding sequence is TGTGCCAGCAGTTTGATGGGACTGGATGTCTACGAGCAGTACTTC. Amino acids: CASSLMGLDVYEQYF. The full variable domain, completed using reference TRBV28 and TRBJ2-7, is DVKVTQSSRYLVKRTGEKVFLECVQDMDHENMFWYRQDPGLGLRLIYFSYDVKMKEKGDIPEGYSVSREKKERFSLILESASTNQTSMYLCASSLMGLDVYEQYFGPGTRLTVT.

V is TRBV20-1 and J is TRBJ2-1, with D hard to call. The CDR3 runs 12 residues. Germline V gene data show CDR1 as DFQATT and CDR2 as SNEGSKA (reference sequence). The V end was cut by 7 bases, the J end by 0 bases, with 7 bases between. In DNA, the CDR3 is TGCAGTGTTGAGAGCTCCTACAATGAGCAGTTCTTC. Protein product: CSVESSYNEQFF.

The sample holds a few counts of this clonotype. V usage is TRBV7-9 and J usage is TRBJ1-6, with TRBD1 matching over 9 bases. The CDR3 consists of 15 residues. Germline V gene lookup returns CDR1 SEHNR and CDR2 FQNEAQ (reference sequence). With 5 bases clipped from V and 7 bases from J, the junction kept 6 bases outside the gene matches. The CDR3 spells CASSGMGQGNSPLHF. CDR3 sequence (DNA): TGTGCCAGCAGCGGAATGGGACAGGGAAATTCACCCCTCCACTTT.